The 10 T cell receptor beta chains below come from one sample, sequenced in a study of OX40 agonist ivuxolimab in advanced cancers. Libraries were prepared by immunoSEQ multiplex PCR; TCRdb keeps only in-frame clonotypes and omits some of them. Among some 64,000 clones listed, approximately 91% were seen once. The sequencing here drew on CD4+ or CD8+ T cells sorted from blood, taken in a trial of the OX40 agonist ivuxolimab. These receptors all come from an adult with an advanced solid tumor such as melanoma, head and neck, liver or kidney cancer.

Points on this clone: A junction boundary mismatches the germline segment, possibly from a read error. The chain uses TRBV6-6 and TRBJ1-3; D not certain. CDR1 and CDR2 (germline): MNHNY, SVGAGI (reference sequence). CDR3 length: 11 residues. In DNA, the CDR3 is TGTGCCAGCACTTACGGTGACACCATATATTTT. It encodes CASTYGDTIYF.

This chain connects TRBV5-6 to TRBJ1-4; D gene ambiguous. The V end lost 4 bases, the J end lost 4 bases, and 11 bases lay between the germline ends. Germline-derived CDR1 and CDR2 are SGHDT and YYEEEE. This CDR3 is 14 amino acids long. The CDR3: CASSPFYSNEKLFF. CDR3 DNA: TGTGCCAGCAGCCCCTTCTACAGTAATGAAAAACTGTTTTTT.

The chain links TRBV9 to TRBJ2-1; TRBD2 aligns across 10 bases. J lost 3 bases, V lost 2 bases, and 2 bases had no gene match. The V gene's germline CDR1 is SGDLS and CDR2 YYNGEE. The CDR3 length is 15 residues. The CDR3 DNA sequence: TGTGCCAGCAGCGTCGGACTAGCGGACTACAATGAGCAGTTCTTC. Protein product: CASSVGLADYNEQFF.

V gene TRBV28 combines with J gene TRBJ2-7, with 9 bases lining up with TRBD2. V lost 5 bases to trimming and J lost 7 bases; unmatched junction nucleotides: 15. CDR1 and CDR2 (germline): MDHEN, SYDVKM. CDR3 length: 16 amino acids. CDR3: CASSGAAGGPLGEQYF. The CDR3 DNA reads TGTGCCAGCAGTGGGGCGGCGGGAGGGCCATTGGGGGAGCAGTACTTC.

The chain joins TRBV6-4 to TRBJ2-1, with a possible D match to TRBD2 (7 bases). From germline, CDR1 is MRHNA and CDR2 SNTAGT. The length of the CDR3 is 15 residues. V shed 0 bases and J shed 3 bases, with 9 bases lying between them. CDR3 in DNA: TGTGCCAGCAGTGACTCGGGAGGGGGCTACAATGAGCAGTTCTTC. This gives the protein CASSDSGGGYNEQFF.

The chain joins TRBV18 to TRBJ2-2, with D hard to call. V lost 6 bases, J lost 3 bases, and 8 bases lay in between. The CDR3 sequence is 13 residues long. Germline V gene sequence: CDR1 KGHSH, CDR2 LQKENI. The CDR3 loop is CASSPRYTGELFF. CDR3 in DNA: TGTGCCAGCTCGCCGAGGTACACCGGGGAGCTGTTTTTT.

This chain joins TRBV4-1 and TRBJ1-2, with D possibly TRBD1 on 6 matching bases. Looked up from germline, CDR1 is MGHRA and CDR2 is YSYEKL. This CDR3 spans 13 amino acids. V shed 3 bases and J shed 8 bases, with 13 bases lying between them. CDR3 sequence reads: CASSQTGTWGYTF. CDR3 sequence (DNA): TGCGCCAGCAGCCAGACAGGCACATGGGGCTACACCTTC.

This CDR3 reads CASSLSPSGNTIYF. DNA for the CDR3: TGTGCCAGCAGTTTATCCCCCTCTGGAAACACCATATATTTT. The chain combines TRBV28 with TRBJ1-3; no clear D gene. The CDR3 runs 14 residues. The V and J ends lost 1 base and 0 bases respectively, with 4 bases between them. CDR1 and CDR2 (germline): MDHEN, SYDVKM.

The rearrangement joins TRBV5-4 to TRBJ2-3; D might be TRBD2 (5 bases). From germline, CDR1 is SGHNT and CDR2 YYREEE (reference sequence). The CDR3 runs 15 residues. Trimming removed 2 bases from V and 5 bases from J, with 15 bases in between. The DNA for the CDR3 is TGTGCCAGCAGCTTCGACTATCGACCACAAGATACGCAGTATTTT. Protein: CASSFDYRPQDTQYF.

The rearrangement links TRBV4-2 to TRBJ2-7; 9 bases are a match to TRBD1. In germline, CDR1 is LGHNA, CDR2 YNFKEQ. Losses at the gene ends were 0 bases for V and 1 base for J; bases not matched to a gene: 4. The CDR3 runs to 16 residues. CDR3 sequence (DNA): TGTGCCAGCAGCCAAGATCGGGACAGGGCATCCTACGAGCAGTACTTC. Encoded protein: CASSQDRDRASYEQYF.